What follows are 14 T cell receptor beta chains derived from one specimen sequenced in a study of Graves' ophthalmopathy and Graves' hyperthyroidism. Amplified material comprised TCR beta CDR3 regions derived from RNA transcripts. The library came from an HTBI-primed first-round RT-PCR and a second-round multiplex PCR. MiXCR, run by TCRdb on the multiplex PCR reads, gives a single entry per CDR3 protein. Of about 210,000 distinct CDR3 sequences in the sample, around 28% were seen once. Input material: peripheral blood. The source of these receptors is a man aged 45 to 65 with Graves' ophthalmopathy.

This clonotype occurred many times. This chain connects TRBV28 to TRBJ2-5, with D perhaps matching TRBD1 (5 bases). Germline loops: CDR1 MDHEN, CDR2 SYDVKM. This CDR3 has 12 amino acids. Trimming shortened V by 4 bases and J by 5 bases, and 8 bases separated the two germline ends. The CDR3 DNA sequence: TGTGCCAGCAGTTACCCAGGGGAGACCCAGTACTTC. Translation: CASSYPGETQYF.

This clonotype was picked up many times. CDR3 sequence (DNA): TGTGCCAGCACAGAAAGGGACTTGACCACTGAAGCTTTCTTT. This sequence encodes CASTERDLTTEAFF. The chain couples TRBV6-5 to TRBJ1-1; weak D call: TRBD1 (5 bases). With 7 bases removed from V and 4 bases from J, the gap between germline ends came to 16 bases. Looked up from germline, CDR1 is MNHEY and CDR2 is SVGAGI. This CDR3 is built from 14 residues.

This clonotype occurred many times. The chain carries TRBV29-1 and TRBJ1-5, with D perhaps matching TRBD1 (5 bases). The germline V gene encodes CDR1 SQVTM and CDR2 ANQGSEA. The CDR3 has 14 amino acids. V lost 6 bases and J lost 3, with 15 bases in between. CDR3 protein: CSVADGGFNQPQHF. Here the CDR3 DNA reads TGCAGCGTCGCCGATGGGGGGTTCAATCAGCCCCAGCATTTT.

This clonotype was picked up many times. The chain couples TRBV12-5 to TRBJ1-1; D uncertain. Germline V gene sequence: CDR1 LGHNT, CDR2 FRNRAP. The CDR3 extends over 14 amino acids. Deletions cut 0 bases from V and 2 bases from J, with 7 bases between. CDR3 protein: CASGLVMGNTEAFF. As DNA, the CDR3 is TGTGCTAGTGGTTTGGTAATGGGTAACACTGAAGCTTTCTTT. Using reference TRBV12-5 and TRBJ1-1 for the parts outside the CDR3, the full variable domain is DARVTQTPRHKVTEMGQEVTMRCQPILGHNTVFWYRQTMMQGLELLAYFRNRAPLDDSGMPKDRFSAEMPDATLATLKIQPSEPRDSAVYFCASGLVMGNTEAFFGQGTRLTVV.

This clonotype was seen at least ten times. The rearrangement joins TRBV12-3 or TRBV12-4 to TRBJ1-5, with D uncertain. V lost 8 bases and J lost 0, with 14 bases in between. This CDR3 region has 15 residues. The CDR3 DNA sequence: TGTGCCAGCGGAAGGGCCGATAATAGCAATCAGCCCCAGCATTTT. Protein sequence: CASGRADNSNQPQHF.

This clonotype was picked up a small number of times. The rearrangement links TRBV11-2 to TRBJ1-1; D not resolved. Germline CDR1 SGHAT, CDR2 FQNNGV. Trimming pared 3 bases from V and 7 bases from J, leaving 24 bases between. There are 17 residues in the CDR3. Here the CDR3 reads CASSFRSTGWTVREAFF. CDR3 DNA sequence: TGTGCCAGCAGCTTCCGGTCGACGGGGTGGACTGTCCGTGAAGCTTTCTTT.

This clonotype has ten or more counts. The rearrangement uses TRBV20-1 and TRBJ2-7, with unresolved D. The V and J ends lost 3 bases and 6 bases respectively, with 21 bases between them. This CDR3 is 15 amino acids long. The germline CDR1 and CDR2 sequences are DFQATT and SNEGSKA (reference sequence). The CDR3 is CSASYYQSRWGEQYF. DNA for the CDR3: TGCAGTGCTAGCTACTACCAATCTCGATGGGGCGAGCAGTACTTC.

The chain uses TRBV6-4 and TRBJ2-3, with TRBD2 as a possible D gene (7 bases). This CDR3 is built from 14 residues. V was clipped by 3 bases and J by 3 bases, with 10 bases between them. CDR1 MRHNA and CDR2 SNTAGT come from the germline V gene. CDR3 amino acids: CASSEKGGTDTQYF. Here the CDR3 DNA reads TGTGCCAGCAGTGAGAAGGGGGGGACAGATACGCAGTATTTT.

In its sample, this clonotype was seen many times. The chain carries TRBV6-2 or TRBV6-3 and TRBJ2-2; D is possibly TRBD2 (6 bases). Germline V gene lookup returns CDR1 MNHEY and CDR2 SVGEGT. This CDR3 has 14 residues. V lost 5 bases to trimming and J lost 4 bases, with 11 bases between them. CDR3 nucleotides: TGTGCCAGCAGTGGGATGGGGGGCACCGGGGAGCTGTTTTTT. This encodes CASSGMGGTGELFF.

The J gene is TRBJ1-2, the V gene TRBV5-1; D possibly corresponds to TRBD1 (5 bases). V dropped 9 bases and J dropped 4 bases, with 16 bases sitting between them. This CDR3 is built from 13 residues. CDR1 and CDR2 from the germline V gene are SGHRS and YFSETQ. CDR3 nucleotide sequence: TGCGCCACATCGATCTGGGGGATCTATGGCTACACCTTC. Translating it yields CATSIWGIYGYTF.

V usage is TRBV6-1 and J usage is TRBJ1-2; D ambiguous. The germline gives CDR1 MNHNS, CDR2 SASEGT. The V end was cut by 3 bases, the J end by 7 bases, with 12 bases between. The CDR3 length is 13 residues. The CDR3: CASSENASGGYTF. The CDR3 region has the DNA TGTGCCAGCAGTGAGAACGCCTCAGGTGGCTACACCTTC.

The chain carries TRBV6-1 and TRBJ2-5, with 8 nucleotides matching TRBD2. Germline values: CDR1 MNHNS, CDR2 SASEGT. V was pared by 6 bases and J by 4 bases, with 10 bases of the junction left unmatched. The CDR3 runs 15 residues. CDR3 coding DNA: TGTGCCAGCAGCAGAGACGGACGGGAGGGAGAGACCCAGTACTTC. It is translated as CASSRDGREGETQYF.

This chain links TRBV7-2 with TRBJ1-1; D is unclear. V dropped 0 bases and J dropped 5 bases, with 7 bases sitting between them. The CDR3 has 13 residues. Germline CDR1 and CDR2: SGHTA and FQGNSA. CDR3 bases: TGTGCCAGCAGCTTAGCGCTCAGGACTGAAGCTTTCTTT. Translating it yields CASSLALRTEAFF.

This clonotype was picked up many times. V and J are TRBV6-5 and TRBJ2-4, with D possibly being TRBD1 (5 bases). V was clipped by 6 bases and J by 7 bases, with 13 bases between them. The germline V gene encodes CDR1 MNHEY and CDR2 SVGAGI. The CDR3 totals 13 residues. The CDR3 region is CASSLKGVNIQYF. Here the CDR3 DNA reads TGTGCCAGCAGCTTAAAAGGGGTGAACATTCAGTACTTC.